The following is a T cell receptor (beta chain) sequence with its context. No antigen is known for it. The sample belongs to a study of shared clonotypes between healthy human individuals. Whole-study context: With ages of 18 to 49, the donors were a couple of women and a few men.

Only CD45RO-negative cells positively selected for CCR7 counted as naive CD8 cells, so terminally differentiated effector memory CD45RA+ cells were excluded. Only in-frame clones appear in the TCRdb table, and some are missing; sequencing was by immunoSEQ multiplex PCR. The sample includes a few million clones, roughly 95% of them seen just once. The study's findings and limits: Naive subsets tended to show greater estimated richness than memory subsets. Rarefaction showed sorted-subset sequencing was incomplete despite large depth. Clonotypes shared by all four donors outscored non-shared clonotypes in generation probability.

Germline V lookup: CDR1 LNHDA, CDR2 SQIVND (reference sequence). After removal of 5 bases from V and 5 bases from J, the junction contained 7 bases not matched to a gene. This CDR3 has 15 amino acids. Material for sequencing was naive CD8+ T cells from PBMCs. The TCR originated in a man aged 18 to 35 in good health. Some clones in this sample may be carry-over from other donors' samples. The rearrangement joins TRBV19 to TRBJ2-5; 11 nucleotides align to TRBD2. In DNA form, the CDR3 reads TGTGCCAGTAGTCCAATCTCTAGCGGGAGGGAGACCCAGTACTTC. This translates into CASSPISSGRETQYF.